Listed below are T cell receptor beta chains from one sample, sequenced in a study of T-cell memory formation after mild COVID-19. Via MiXCR, TCRdb re-called the 5' RACE reads, giving one row per CDR3 protein. The data show roughly 310,000 distinct CDR3 sequences, more than 15% seen once. Sequenced: PBMCs or a T cell subset sorted from them (not recorded which). These receptors all come from a man aged 18 to 35 who had mild COVID-19 (a few samples of this study predate the infection). Cell type and time point are not known. CDR3s include the opening cysteine and the closing phenylalanine or tryptophan. The order of the fields is CDR3 DNA, CDR3 protein, clone size, D gene, J gene, V gene. The D gene is left open where the match is weak. Size is omitted from some rows. Given values are once, few, many or a class for expanded clones.

DNA: TGTGCCAGCAGCCGCAATAGGGATACGCAGTATTTT; CDR3: CASSRNRDTQYF; size: .; D: .; J: TRBJ2-3; V: TRBV11-2
DNA: TGTGCCAGCAGCCAGACAGGGGTCGAGCAGTTCTTC; CDR3: CASSQTGVEQFF; size: few; D: TRBD1; J: TRBJ2-1; V: TRBV11-2
DNA: TGTGCCAGCAGCGCCGGACTAGCGGATTTCTACAATGAGCAGTTCTTC; CDR3: CASSAGLADFYNEQFF; size: .; D: TRBD2; J: TRBJ2-1; V: TRBV9
DNA: TGTGCCAGCAGCTTGCTGGATAGGCGGGAGCTGTTTTTT; CDR3: CASSLLDRRELFF; size: .; D: .; J: TRBJ2-2; V: TRBV5-4
DNA: TGTGCCAGCCAATGGGGGACAGGAGACTACGAGCAGTACTTC; CDR3: CASQWGTGDYEQYF; size: once; D: TRBD1; J: TRBJ2-7; V: TRBV6-2/TRBV6-3
DNA: TGTGCCAGCAGCTCCGGAGCCGGGTATGGCTACACCTTC; CDR3: CASSSGAGYGYTF; size: .; D: .; J: TRBJ1-2; V: TRBV7-9
DNA: TGCGCCAGCAGCTCCCGGGACAGGGGCCCGGCAGATACGCAGTATTTT; CDR3: CASSSRDRGPADTQYF; size: .; D: TRBD1; J: TRBJ2-3; V: TRBV5-1
DNA: TGTGCCAGCAGCTTAACAGGGGGTCCAGATACGCAGTATTTT; CDR3: CASSLTGGPDTQYF; size: many; D: .; J: TRBJ2-3; V: TRBV7-3
DNA: TGTGCCAGCAGCTTAGTCGGACAGGGGGTCACTGAAGCTTTCTTT; CDR3: CASSLVGQGVTEAFF; size: few; D: TRBD1; J: TRBJ1-1; V: TRBV7-2
DNA: TGTGCCAGCAGCTTAAAGGACCGCTCAGTGGGCACTGAAGCTTTCTTT; CDR3: CASSLKDRSVGTEAFF; size: few; D: .; J: TRBJ1-1; V: TRBV7-8
DNA: TGCAGTGCTGCAAGAGCGGGGGGGGGCACAGATACGCAGTATTTT; CDR3: CSAARAGGGTDTQYF; size: many; D: TRBD2; J: TRBJ2-3; V: TRBV20-1
DNA: TGTGCCAGCAGTGACCCGGGCCTGGGCTACACCTTC; CDR3: CASSDPGLGYTF; size: few; D: .; J: TRBJ1-2; V: TRBV6-5
DNA: TGTGCCAGCAGTGAAGGGGCTGTGAATAGCAATCAGCCCCAGCATTTT; CDR3: CASSEGAVNSNQPQHF; size: few; D: .; J: TRBJ1-5; V: TRBV2
DNA: TGCGCCAGCAGCTCCGGGACAGGTGAAAGTCAGCCCCAGCATTTT; CDR3: CASSSGTGESQPQHF; size: .; D: TRBD1; J: TRBJ1-5; V: TRBV5-1
DNA: TGTGCCAGCAGACCCCGGGACTACCCTTTGAATACGCAGTATTTT; CDR3: CASRPRDYPLNTQYF; size: few; D: TRBD2; J: TRBJ2-3; V: TRBV6-5
DNA: TGTGCCAGCAGTTTGGGCGGGGTAGGGGATACGCAGTATTTT; CDR3: CASSLGGVGDTQYF; size: hyperexpanded; D: .; J: TRBJ2-3; V: TRBV12-3/TRBV12-4
DNA: TGTGCCAGCAGTTCCTTGGGTCAAACAGGGCCCGCAGGGCCCCAGCATTTT; CDR3: CASSSLGQTGPAGPQHF; size: .; D: .; J: TRBJ1-5; V: TRBV6-6
DNA: TGCAGTGCTAGAGCCCAGGGGCAGGACGAGCAGTACTTC; CDR3: CSARAQGQDEQYF; size: .; D: .; J: TRBJ2-7; V: TRBV20-1
DNA: TGCGCCAGCAGCCGGGACAGGGGGCTCGGAAACATTCAGTACTTC; CDR3: CASSRDRGLGNIQYF; size: .; D: TRBD1; J: TRBJ2-4; V: TRBV4-3
DNA: TGTGCCAGCAGCGGCGCCAACAACAATGAGCAGTTCTTC; CDR3: CASSGANNNEQFF; size: .; D: .; J: TRBJ2-1; V: TRBV9
DNA: TGTGCCGTCCAGACGGGAAACTACGAGCAGTACTTC; CDR3: CAVQTGNYEQYF; size: .; D: .; J: TRBJ2-7; V: TRBV10-3
DNA: TGTGCCAGCTCACCCTCCAGTGAACAGCCCCAGCATTTT; CDR3: CASSPSSEQPQHF; size: .; D: .; J: TRBJ1-5; V: TRBV18
DNA: TGTGCCAGCAGCCGACGGGGTCACACTGAAGCTTTCTTT; CDR3: CASSRRGHTEAFF; size: .; D: .; J: TRBJ1-1; V: TRBV3-1
DNA: TGTGCCTGGAGTCCCGGGACAGGGAACACTGAAGCTTTCTTT; CDR3: CAWSPGTGNTEAFF; size: few; D: TRBD1; J: TRBJ1-1; V: TRBV30
DNA: TGTGCCAGCAGTTTAACGTGGGACACAGCTAACTATGGCTACACCTTC; CDR3: CASSLTWDTANYGYTF; size: .; D: .; J: TRBJ1-2; V: TRBV27
DNA: TGTGCCAGCAGCCAAGAGGGGCCGGCAGGAGAGACCCAGTACTTC; CDR3: CASSQEGPAGETQYF; size: .; D: .; J: TRBJ2-5; V: TRBV7-9
DNA: TGTGCCAGGTCCCGAGGGCGGGCCTCCACCGGGGAGCTGTTTTTT; CDR3: CARSRGRASTGELFF; size: .; D: .; J: TRBJ2-2; V: TRBV6-2/TRBV6-3
DNA: TGTGCCACCAGTGATCCACAGAGTGCTTCAGATACGCAGTATTTT; CDR3: CATSDPQSASDTQYF; size: few; D: .; J: TRBJ2-3; V: TRBV24-1
DNA: TGCGCCAGCAGCCTACTGGGCGGGTACACTGAAGCTTTCTTT; CDR3: CASSLLGGYTEAFF; size: .; D: .; J: TRBJ1-1; V: TRBV5-1
DNA: TGTGCCAGCAGTTCTCCCGGGAGGGATAACTATGGCTACACCTTC; CDR3: CASSSPGRDNYGYTF; size: .; D: .; J: TRBJ1-2; V: TRBV6-5
DNA: TGCAGCGTTGAACGAGGTAGGGATCAGCCCCAGCATTTT; CDR3: CSVERGRDQPQHF; size: .; D: .; J: TRBJ1-5; V: TRBV29-1
DNA: TGCAGTGCCCAACGCGAGGGGGGCCCAGAAGCTTTCTTT; CDR3: CSAQREGGPEAFF; size: few; D: .; J: TRBJ1-1; V: TRBV20-1
DNA: TGTGCCAGCACATCTGGGGTCTCACCCCTTCCCTACGAGCAGTACTTC; CDR3: CASTSGVSPLPYEQYF; size: .; D: .; J: TRBJ2-7; V: TRBV5-4
DNA: TGTGCCAGCTCCCGGACTAGCGGGGCAGATACGCAGTATTTT; CDR3: CASSRTSGADTQYF; size: few; D: TRBD2; J: TRBJ2-3; V: TRBV7-2
DNA: TGCGCCAGCAGCCAGACCCTAGCGGGGGCCTCGAGTCCTGAGCAGTTCTTC; CDR3: CASSQTLAGASSPEQFF; size: few; D: TRBD2; J: TRBJ2-1; V: TRBV4-3
DNA: TGTGCCAGCAGCTTAATGGGCAGACCGACCGGGGAGCTGTTTTTT; CDR3: CASSLMGRPTGELFF; size: .; D: .; J: TRBJ2-2; V: TRBV7-3
DNA: TGTGCCAGCAGCTACCGGGACAGGGGGCATTTTGAGCAGTTCTTC; CDR3: CASSYRDRGHFEQFF; size: .; D: TRBD1; J: TRBJ2-1; V: TRBV7-9
DNA: TGTGCCAGCAGCTTTGGGTTCACCGGGGAGCTGTTTTTT; CDR3: CASSFGFTGELFF; size: few; D: .; J: TRBJ2-2; V: TRBV7-2
DNA: TGTGCCAGCACCCAGACAGGGAACACTGAAGCTTTCTTT; CDR3: CASTQTGNTEAFF; size: many; D: .; J: TRBJ1-1; V: TRBV12-3/TRBV12-4
DNA: TGTGCCAGCAGTTTAGTGCGGAATGAGCAGTTCTTC; CDR3: CASSLVRNEQFF; size: once; D: .; J: TRBJ2-1; V: TRBV12-3/TRBV12-4
DNA: TGTGCCAGCAGGCACCCGGCGACAGGCATGAACACTGAAGCTTTCTTT; CDR3: CASRHPATGMNTEAFF; size: .; D: .; J: TRBJ1-1; V: TRBV6-5
DNA: TGTGCCAGCTCACCACCGCCAGGGCATGGGGCCAACGTCCTGACTTTC; CDR3: CASSPPPGHGANVLTF; size: few; D: .; J: TRBJ2-6; V: TRBV18
DNA: TGTGCCAGCAGTTACCCCCGGTACAACCTCTATGGCTACACCTTC; CDR3: CASSYPRYNLYGYTF; size: few; D: .; J: TRBJ1-2; V: TRBV6-2/TRBV6-3
DNA: TGTGCCAGCAGCTCAGGGGGGAACAACTATGGCTACACCTTC; CDR3: CASSSGGNNYGYTF; size: .; D: TRBD1; J: TRBJ1-2; V: TRBV5-6
DNA: TGCGCCAGCAGCGCGGCGAACCAGGGGGCGCGTGGTGGCTACACCTTC; CDR3: CASSAANQGARGGYTF; size: .; D: TRBD1; J: TRBJ1-2; V: TRBV5-1
DNA: TGTGCCAGCAGCTTGTTCCCCTACAATGAGCAGTTCTTC; CDR3: CASSLFPYNEQFF; size: few; D: .; J: TRBJ2-1; V: TRBV5-6
DNA: TGCGCCAGCAGCTTGGCCCCAGAGATGAACACTGAAGCTTTCTTT; CDR3: CASSLAPEMNTEAFF; size: .; D: .; J: TRBJ1-1; V: TRBV5-1
DNA: TGTGCCAGCCTCCGGGGACAGGGGGCCTACGAGCAGTACTTC; CDR3: CASLRGQGAYEQYF; size: few; D: TRBD1; J: TRBJ2-7; V: TRBV12-3/TRBV12-4
DNA: TGTGCCAGCAGCCCGGCAGGGTCATGGCGGGGCGATCTCACCGGGGAGCTGTTTTTT; CDR3: CASSPAGSWRGDLTGELFF; size: few; D: .; J: TRBJ2-2; V: TRBV4-2
DNA: TGTGCCAGCAAAAGACAGGGTCTTCTTAGTGAGACCCAGTACTTC; CDR3: CASKRQGLLSETQYF; size: many; D: TRBD1; J: TRBJ2-5; V: TRBV7-2
DNA: TGTGCCAGCAGTGCCAGACAGGCCCCCGATGGGGAGCTGTTTTTT; CDR3: CASSARQAPDGELFF; size: .; D: .; J: TRBJ2-2; V: TRBV12-3/TRBV12-4
DNA: TGTGCCAGCAGCTTGGCCAGGGCAGCGCAGTATTTT; CDR3: CASSLARAAQYF; size: few; D: .; J: TRBJ2-3; V: TRBV5-6
DNA: TGTGCCAGCAGTTTACGCGGGTGGCACAATGAGCAGTTCTTC; CDR3: CASSLRGWHNEQFF; size: .; D: .; J: TRBJ2-1; V: TRBV6-1
DNA: TGTGCCAGCACTACCCCCAGGACGGGCAACACTGAAGCTTTCTTT; CDR3: CASTTPRTGNTEAFF; size: .; D: .; J: TRBJ1-1; V: TRBV6-5
DNA: TGCGCCAGCAGCCAAGGAAACGGGGCTTCGAATGAAAAACTGTTTTTT; CDR3: CASSQGNGASNEKLFF; size: .; D: .; J: TRBJ1-4; V: TRBV4-1
DNA: TGTGCCAGCAGTTACCGGAAACAGGGGGCTAATGGCTACACCTTC; CDR3: CASSYRKQGANGYTF; size: few; D: TRBD1; J: TRBJ1-2; V: TRBV6-2/TRBV6-3
DNA: TGTGCCAGCGATCGGGACAGGATCGCGAACACCGGGGAGCTGTTTTTT; CDR3: CASDRDRIANTGELFF; size: .; D: TRBD1; J: TRBJ2-2; V: TRBV7-2
DNA: TGTGCCAGCAGTTATCAGGGGGCCTATGGCTACACCTTC; CDR3: CASSYQGAYGYTF; size: few; D: TRBD1; J: TRBJ1-2; V: TRBV6-5
DNA: TGTGCCAGCAGCTCCGCTCCCTCCTACGAGCAGTACTTC; CDR3: CASSSAPSYEQYF; size: many; D: .; J: TRBJ2-7; V: TRBV7-7
DNA: TGCGCCAGCAGCTTGGCCGGGACTAGGTCCGGGGAGCTGTTTTTT; CDR3: CASSLAGTRSGELFF; size: few; D: TRBD2; J: TRBJ2-2; V: TRBV5-1